The T cell receptor beta chain under discussion was sequenced for a study of control samples from healthy donors and cancer patients. Germline V gene data show CDR1 as KGHSH and CDR2 as LQKENI. V was pared by 3 bases and J by 2 bases, with 10 bases between. The CDR3 consists of 14 residues. Data came from immunoSEQ multiplex PCR; TCRdb stores just in-frame clones and leaves some out. The data show 95,000 to 150,000 clones, more than 70% seen once. This TCR came from a man between 50 and 59 years old in good health. The specimen sequenced was blood. The V call is TRBV18, the J call TRBJ2-5; no definite D call. The CDR3 loop reads CASSPPVRQETQYF. CDR3 DNA sequence: TGTGCCAGCTCACCCCCGGTTAGGCAAGAGACCCAGTACTTC.